The present T cell receptor beta chain was sequenced within a study of OX40 agonist ivuxolimab in advanced cancers. Blood sampling took place at baseline, cycle 4 day 1, and cycle 7 day 1. The count of this clone is one. Profiling relied on immunoSEQ multiplex PCR, and the TCRdb table lists in-frame clones only, not all of them. The data hold more than 55,000 clones, with 77% observed a single time. The sequence was collected from an adult with an advanced solid tumor such as melanoma, head and neck, liver or kidney cancer. Specimen: CD4+ or CD8+ T cells sorted from blood, collected in a trial of the OX40 agonist ivuxolimab.

The DNA for the CDR3 is TGTGCCAGCAGTCTAGCGGGGGCGCACAATGAGCAGTTCTTC. This codes for CASSLAGAHNEQFF. J is TRBJ2-1 and V is TRBV6-5, with 10 bases lining up with TRBD2. Germline loops: CDR1 MNHEY, CDR2 SVGAGI. The CDR3 contains 14 residues. The V segment lost 5 bases and the J segment 5 bases; nucleotides outside the gene matches: 3.